This is a list of T cell receptor beta chains from one sample in a study of blood T cell repertoires in COVID-19. Libraries were prepared by immunoSEQ multiplex PCR; TCRdb keeps only in-frame clonotypes and omits some of them. The sample holds roughly 250,000 clones, 65% to 85% seen once. Material for sequencing was peripheral blood. The receptors originated from a person between 70 and 80 years old with COVID-19, enrolled during active disease. The CDR3 runs from the conserved cysteine through the conserved F or W. The order of the fields is D gene, V gene, J gene, CDR3 length, clone size, CDR3 DNA, CDR3 protein. The D gene is left open where the match is weak. Size tells how often a clone was seen (once, few, many) or the class of an expanded clone, and some rows leave it out.

TRBD1,TRBV19,TRBJ1-6,14,NA,TGTGCCAGTTCGTTGGGACAGGGGGTGTCACCCCTCCACTTT,CASSLGQGVSPLHF
NA,TRBV2,TRBJ2-1,14,few,TGTGCCAGCAGTGTACCCAGCTCCTACAATGAGCAGTTCTTC,CASSVPSSYNEQFF
NA,TRBV7-2,TRBJ1-6,14,NA,TGTGCCAGCAGCTTAGGTGTATCTGGCTCACCCCTCCACTTT,CASSLGVSGSPLHF
NA,TRBV28,TRBJ2-7,13,NA,TGTGCCAGCAGTTTGGGTGGGAGCTACGAGCAGTACTTC,CASSLGGSYEQYF
NA,TRBV6-5,TRBJ2-5,15,NA,TGTGCCAGCAGTTGGGCAGGGGCCCGTGGGGAGACCCAGTACTTC,CASSWAGARGETQYF
NA,TRBV7-9,TRBJ2-1,17,NA,TGTGCCAGCAGCCCCCTCGGCCCGGACAGCCGAGACAATGAGCAGTTCTTC,CASSPLGPDSRDNEQFF
TRBD2,TRBV7-3,TRBJ2-3,16,NA,TGTGCCAGCAGCTCGGGGACTAGCCGGCGCACAGATACGCAGTATTTT,CASSSGTSRRTDTQYF
TRBD2,TRBV27,TRBJ2-7,17,NA,TGTGCCAGCAGTTTATCGGGGCTAGCGGCCGAAACCTACGAGCAGTACTTC,CASSLSGLAAETYEQYF
TRBD1,TRBV5-1,TRBJ2-7,15,NA,TGCGCCAGCAGCTCGGAACCGGGACAGTACTACGAGCAGTACTTC,CASSSEPGQYYEQYF
TRBD1,TRBV7-2,TRBJ2-4,15,NA,TGTGCCAGCAGCTTAGTTGGACAGGGGTTGGACATTCAGTACTTC,CASSLVGQGLDIQYF
TRBD2,TRBV7-8,TRBJ2-5,16,NA,TGTGCCAGCAGCTCGAAGGTAGCGGGGGGGCAAGAGACCCAGTACTTC,CASSSKVAGGQETQYF
TRBD2,TRBV4-1,TRBJ2-3,17,NA,TGCGCCAGCAGCCAAGATGGCCTAGCGGGAGTTACAGATACGCAGTATTTT,CASSQDGLAGVTDTQYF
NA,TRBV11-2,TRBJ2-3,14,NA,TGTGCCAGCAGCTTAGTGGGCGGCACAGATACGCAGTATTTT,CASSLVGGTDTQYF
TRBD1,TRBV18,TRBJ2-7,15,few,TGTGCCAGCTCACCTACCGGGACAGGGATCTACGAGCAGTACTTC,CASSPTGTGIYEQYF
TRBD1,TRBV5-4,TRBJ2-4,13,NA,TGTGCCAGCAGCTTCGGAGACAGGGAGCTTCAGTACTTC,CASSFGDRELQYF
TRBD1,TRBV19,TRBJ1-5,13,few,TGTGCCAGTAGTCCGGACAGGGATCAGCCCCAGCATTTT,CASSPDRDQPQHF
TRBD2,TRBV7-6,TRBJ2-1,16,NA,TGTGCCAGCAGCGGAGTAGGACTAGCGGGGTGGAATGAGCAGTTCTTC,CASSGVGLAGWNEQFF
TRBD1,TRBV2,TRBJ1-1,15,once,TGTGCCAGCAGACGACAGGGGAGGCTGAACACTGAAGCTTTCTTT,CASRRQGRLNTEAFF
TRBD1,TRBV19,TRBJ1-4,14,NA,TGTGCCAGTAGTATAGGGACAGGAACGAAGAAACTGTTTTTT,CASSIGTGTKKLFF
TRBD1,TRBV19,TRBJ2-1,20,NA,TGTGCCAGTAGCAAAAGGTCGGACAGGGGCGTCGGAGGGGGAAACAATGAGCAGTTCTTC,CASSKRSDRGVGGGNNEQFF
NA,TRBV21-1,TRBJ2-3,16,NA,TGTGCCAGCAGCTATCCTACGGGAGTTAGCACAGATACGCAGTATTTT,CASSYPTGVSTDTQYF
TRBD1,TRBV7-8,TRBJ1-2,15,NA,TGTGCCAGCAGCGAAGGGACAGGGTACGACTATGGCTACACCTTC,CASSEGTGYDYGYTF
TRBD2,TRBV7-2,TRBJ2-1,15,NA,TGTGCCAGCAGCCCAAGGTCCCACCTAGCGGCTGAGCAGTTCTTC,CASSPRSHLAAEQFF
NA,TRBV14,TRBJ1-6,16,NA,TGTGCCAGCAGCCAAGATGCGGGGTCCTATAATTCACCCCTCCACTTT,CASSQDAGSYNSPLHF
TRBD1,TRBV5-1,TRBJ2-3,14,NA,TGCGCCAGCAGCCCACGACAGGGGCCAGATACGCAGTATTTT,CASSPRQGPDTQYF
TRBD2,TRBV14,TRBJ2-1,16,NA,TGTGCCAGCAGCCAAGGCGCTAGCGGGAGGTACAATGAGCAGTTCTTC,CASSQGASGRYNEQFF
TRBD2,TRBV19,TRBJ2-5,16,once,TGTGCCAGTAGTAAGGGCGGGAGGGCCCCCCCGGAGACCCAGTACTTC,CASSKGGRAPPETQYF
NA,TRBV11-1,TRBJ1-2,13,NA,TGTGCCAGCAGCTCCGGAGCCTACTATGGCTACACCTTC,CASSSGAYYGYTF
NA,TRBV29-1,TRBJ1-3,13,NA,TGCAGCGTTGGTGGGCAAGGCGGAAACACCATATATTTT,CSVGGQGGNTIYF
NA,TRBV27,TRBJ2-7,16,NA,TGTGCCAGCAGTGTATCCTTCTTAGGGAGACCTTACGAGCAGTACTTC,CASSVSFLGRPYEQYF
NA,TRBV15,TRBJ2-3,16,NA,TGTGCCACCAGCAGAGATCGGGCTAGCAACACAGATACGCAGTATTTT,CATSRDRASNTDTQYF
NA,TRBV5-1,TRBJ2-2,15,NA,TGCGCCAGCAGCTTGGGTAGCACGAACACCGGGGAGCTGTTTTTT,CASSLGSTNTGELFF
TRBD2,TRBV7-3,TRBJ2-1,15,NA,TGTGCCAGCAGCTTACTAGCGGGGGGGTTTAATGAGCAGTTCTTC,CASSLLAGGFNEQFF
NA,TRBV7-8,TRBJ1-5,14,NA,TGTGCCAGCAGCTTAATCAATAGCAATCAGCCCCAGCATTTT,CASSLINSNQPQHF
NA,TRBV5-6,TRBJ2-7,15,NA,TGTGCCAGCAGCTTTAGGACAGCTAGCTCCTACGAGCAGTACTTC,CASSFRTASSYEQYF
NA,TRBV6-1,TRBJ1-4,19,NA,TGTGCCAGCAGTGGGAAAAAAGGGGGAACAGTAGCAACTAATGAAAAACTGTTTTTT,CASSGKKGGTVATNEKLFF
NA,TRBV7-9,TRBJ1-2,19,NA,TGTGCCAGCAGCGACCCAGCTAGCCGAACTAACGCGGAGTTCTATGGCTACACCTTC,CASSDPASRTNAEFYGYTF
NA,TRBV13,TRBJ2-2,16,NA,TGTGCCAGCAGCTTAGGCTGGGCCAAGTCATCCGGGGAGCTGTTTTTT,CASSLGWAKSSGELFF
TRBD1,TRBV7-9,TRBJ2-7,12,NA,TGTGCCAGCAGCTTACAGTCGGGACAGGGTTACTTC,CASSLQSGQGYF
NA,TRBV29-1,TRBJ2-7,13,NA,TGCAGCGTTGGGAGTGGGACTCAATACGAGCAGTACTTC,CSVGSGTQYEQYF
TRBD1,TRBV19,TRBJ1-2,14,once,TGTGCCAGTAGGAAACGACAGGGGCGGAATGGCTACACCTTC,CASRKRQGRNGYTF
NA,TRBV19,TRBJ1-6,16,NA,TGTGCCAGTAGTATCGATCCAGGATCCTATAATTCACCCCTCCACTTT,CASSIDPGSYNSPLHF
TRBD1,TRBV5-5,TRBJ1-5,16,many,TGTGCCAGCAGCCCTGGGACAGGGCATAGCAATCAGCCCCAGCATTTT,CASSPGTGHSNQPQHF
NA,TRBV19,TRBJ2-1,15,NA,TGTGCCAGTAGTATCCCGGGACAACCCTACAATGAGCAGTTCTTC,CASSIPGQPYNEQFF
NA,TRBV3-1/TRBV3-2,TRBJ1-1,12,NA,TGTGCCAGCAGCCAAGAGGGGGCTCAAGCTTTCTTT,CASSQEGAQAFF
TRBD1,TRBV11-3,TRBJ2-7,13,NA,TGTGCCAGCAGCCCCGGACAGGGGATCGAGCAGTACTTC,CASSPGQGIEQYF
NA,TRBV5-1,TRBJ2-1,15,NA,TGCGCCAGCAGCTTGGAGACAGGAACCATTAATGAGCAGTTCTTC,CASSLETGTINEQFF
TRBD1,TRBV11-3,TRBJ2-7,14,NA,TGTGCCAGCAGCTTCGGGACAGGTCCCTACGAGCAGTACTTC,CASSFGTGPYEQYF
NA,TRBV7-3,TRBJ2-1,13,NA,TGTGCCAGCAGCTTAATACCGTCGGGTGAGCAGTTCTTC,CASSLIPSGEQFF
TRBD1,TRBV9,TRBJ1-1,16,few,TGTGCCAGCAGCATACGCCCACAGGGGGGACACACTGAAGCTTTCTTT,CASSIRPQGGHTEAFF
TRBD1,TRBV7-6,TRBJ1-6,14,NA,TGTGCCAGCAGCGTGACAGGGTTGGATTCACCCCTCCACTTT,CASSVTGLDSPLHF
TRBD2,TRBV18,TRBJ2-5,14,NA,TGTGCCAGCTCCCCCCCGGCGGGAGAAGAGACCCAGTACTTC,CASSPPAGEETQYF
TRBD2,TRBV6-1,TRBJ2-7,16,NA,TGTGCCAGCAGTGACGTCGGACTAGCGGGAACATACGAGCAGTACTTC,CASSDVGLAGTYEQYF
TRBD2,TRBV24-1,TRBJ2-3,17,NA,TGTGCCACCAGTGATACGCGAAGCGGGAGGGCGCCAGATACGCAGTATTTT,CATSDTRSGRAPDTQYF
TRBD1,TRBV19,TRBJ1-5,16,few,TGTGCCAGTAGTATAGAGGACAGGGGGCGCGGACAGCCCCAGCATTTT,CASSIEDRGRGQPQHF
NA,TRBV9,TRBJ2-1,14,NA,TGTGCCAGCGCTCGGGATGTACGCTACAATGAGCAGTTCTTC,CASARDVRYNEQFF
NA,TRBV14,TRBJ1-3,16,NA,TGTGCCAGCACCAGACAGACAGTGAGCTCTGGAAACACCATATATTTT,CASTRQTVSSGNTIYF
TRBD1,TRBV7-9,TRBJ1-3,15,NA,TGTGCCAGCAGCAAACAGGGGGCGTCAGGAAACACCATATATTTT,CASSKQGASGNTIYF
TRBD1,TRBV30,TRBJ1-6,16,NA,TGTGCCTGGAGTCCGGGACAGGGCTATGGGAATTCACCCCTCCACTTT,CAWSPGQGYGNSPLHF
TRBD1,TRBV5-1,TRBJ2-5,13,NA,TGCGCCAGCAGCTTCGGACAGGGTGAGACCCAGTACTTC,CASSFGQGETQYF